This T cell receptor (beta chain) originates from a study of beta chain features in type 1 diabetes. This clone was counted at least ten times. Germline CDR1 KGHSY, CDR2 FQNENV. Deletions cut 2 bases from V and 10 bases from J, with 8 bases between. This CDR3 has 12 amino acids. Expressed TCRB transcripts got sequenced, as all isolated RNA was reverse transcribed. Assay used: immunoSEQ multiplex PCR; TCRdb lists only in-frame clones, some missing. The sample includes around 300,000 clones, around 7.8% of them seen just once. The sequenced sample was central memory CD4+ T cells from blood. V is TRBV16 and J is TRBJ1-4; D is undetermined. This sequence originates from a woman between 18 and 29 years old in good health. Here the CDR3 reads CASSQEGGKLFF. In nucleotides, the CDR3 is TGTGCCAGCAGCCAAGAGGGTGGAAAACTGTTTTTT.